This T cell receptor (beta chain) was obtained from a study of T cell repertoires in cytomegalovirus infection. The CDR3 extends over 16 residues, inclusive of both ends. Germline-derived CDR1 and CDR2 are LNHDA and SQIVND (reference sequence). MiXCR, run by TCRdb on the reads, gives a single entry per CDR3 protein. Seen here are about 920,000 distinct CDR3 sequences, about a third observed once, and the top ten hold more than 12%. As for this clonotype: Its antigen is not known. The limits of the CDR3 on the DNA are not certain, so only TCRdb's listed CDR3 is given.

Whole-study findings and limits: Identification of carriers of CMV plus the relevant HLA was achieved through cumulative public TCR beta family frequency.

The chain is built from TRBV19 and TRBJ1-5; the table assigns TRBD1, which was not confirmed against the DNA. This material consisted of cultured CD8+ T cells from PBMCs, taken from culture after CMV antigen stimulation. The TCR was taken from a human donor in good health (CMV status not recorded). Some clones in this sample may be carry-over from other donors' samples. The CDR3 sequence is CASTSGRMALNQPQHF.